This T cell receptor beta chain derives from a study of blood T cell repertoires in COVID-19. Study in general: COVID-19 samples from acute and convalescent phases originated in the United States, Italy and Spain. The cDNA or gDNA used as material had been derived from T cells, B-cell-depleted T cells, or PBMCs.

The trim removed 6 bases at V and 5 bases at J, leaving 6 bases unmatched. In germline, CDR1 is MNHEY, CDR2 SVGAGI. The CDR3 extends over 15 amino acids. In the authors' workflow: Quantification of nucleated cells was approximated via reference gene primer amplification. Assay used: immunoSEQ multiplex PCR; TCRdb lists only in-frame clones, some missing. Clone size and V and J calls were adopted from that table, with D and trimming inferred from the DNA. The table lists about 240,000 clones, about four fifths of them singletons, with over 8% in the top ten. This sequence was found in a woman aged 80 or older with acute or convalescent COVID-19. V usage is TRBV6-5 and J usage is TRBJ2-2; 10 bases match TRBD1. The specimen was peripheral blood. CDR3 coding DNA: TGTGCCAGCAGCCGAGGGACAGGGGTAACCGGGGAGCTGTTTTTT. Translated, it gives CASSRGTGVTGELFF.